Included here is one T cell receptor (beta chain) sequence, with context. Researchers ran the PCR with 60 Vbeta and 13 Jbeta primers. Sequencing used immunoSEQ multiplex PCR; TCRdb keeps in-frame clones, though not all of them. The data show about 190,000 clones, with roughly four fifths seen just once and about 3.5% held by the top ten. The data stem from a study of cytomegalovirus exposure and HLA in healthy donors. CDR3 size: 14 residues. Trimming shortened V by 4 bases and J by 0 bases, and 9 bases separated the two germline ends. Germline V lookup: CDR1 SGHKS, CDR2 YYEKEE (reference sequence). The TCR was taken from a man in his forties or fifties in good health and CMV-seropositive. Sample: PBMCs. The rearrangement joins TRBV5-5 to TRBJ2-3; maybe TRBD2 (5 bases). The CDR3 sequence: CASSLDSSTDTQYF. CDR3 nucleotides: TGTGCCAGCAGCCTGGACTCAAGCACAGATACGCAGTATTTT.